A single sample gave rise to the 8 T cell receptor beta chains below, sequenced in a study of T-cell reconstitution after alpha-beta-depleted transplantation in children. Library preparation (for TCRbeta) was performed with unique molecular identifiers. TCRdb itself ran the PCR reads through MiXCR, one entry per CDR3 protein. In the table there are around 500,000 distinct CDR3 sequences, about 12% of which are singletons. The starting material was PBMCs from the stem cell graft donor, obtained from the stem cell graft. These TCRs come from a human donor who donated a stem cell graft to a child with combined immunodeficiency.

This clonotype was seen more than once but under ten times. The gene calls are TRBV7-3 and TRBJ2-3; TRBD1 might be the D (6 bases). The CDR3 totals 14 residues. CDR1 and CDR2 from the germline V gene are SGHTA and FQGTGA. Trimming shortened V by 5 bases and J by 4 bases, and 13 bases separated the two germline ends. This CDR3 is CASSPDRFPDTQYF. DNA of the CDR3: TGTGCCAGCAGCCCTGACAGGTTTCCAGATACGCAGTATTTT.

The chain is built from TRBV4-1 and TRBJ2-6; D not certain. Germline V gene lookup returns CDR1 MGHRA and CDR2 YSYEKL. The CDR3 has 15 amino acids. Between the trimmed V and J ends, which lost 4 bases and 3 bases, there was a span of 10 bases. The DNA for the CDR3 is TGCGCCAGCAGCCTGAGTGAATTTGGGGCCAACGTCCTGACTTTC. Its protein is CASSLSEFGANVLTF.

In this sample, this clonotype turned up a few times. V is TRBV12-3 or TRBV12-4 and J is TRBJ2-1, with 9 bases aligning to TRBD2. V dropped 3 bases and J dropped 4; count of bases not matched to a gene: 16. There are 19 residues in the CDR3. CDR3 in amino acids: CASSFFRRGLAGLYNEQFF. CDR3 in DNA: TGTGCCAGCAGTTTCTTCCGTCGGGGTCTAGCGGGACTATACAATGAGCAGTTCTTC.

V usage is TRBV12-3 or TRBV12-4 and J usage is TRBJ1-1, with unresolved D. Trimming stripped 3 bases from V and 4 bases from J, with 12 bases between. The CDR3 has 14 residues. The CDR3 bases are TGTGCCAGCAGTTTTTTTGGTTCGAGCACTGAAGCTTTCTTT. It is translated as CASSFFGSSTEAFF.

The chain is built from TRBV10-3 and TRBJ2-7, with D hard to call. Trimming cost V 0 bases and J 0 bases, with 6 bases left between them. Germline loops: CDR1 ENHRY, CDR2 SYGVKD. This CDR3 has 14 residues. The CDR3: CAISESYSSYEQYF. CDR3 sequence (DNA): TGTGCCATCAGTGAGTCGTACAGCTCCTACGAGCAGTACTTC.

This clonotype was observed a handful of times. The chain combines TRBV10-3 with TRBJ1-1; TRBD1 matches 8 bases. Losses at the gene ends were 5 bases for V and 5 bases for J; bases not matched to a gene: 4. This CDR3 has 13 residues. Germline assignment: CDR1 ENHRY and CDR2 SYGVKD. The CDR3 sequence: CAISLTGETEAFF. DNA for the CDR3: TGTGCCATCAGTCTGACAGGGGAAACTGAAGCTTTCTTT.

The V and J genes are TRBV10-3 and TRBJ2-7; D is possibly TRBD1 or TRBD2 (6 bases each). Germline assignment: CDR1 ENHRY and CDR2 SYGVKD. This CDR3 has 12 residues. Trimming removed 10 bases at V and 5 bases at J, with 15 bases between. The CDR3 here is CATITGRNEQYF. Here the CDR3 DNA reads TGTGCCACCATTACAGGGAGGAACGAGCAGTACTTC.

Turning to this clonotype: This may stem from a read error, because a much larger clone lies one nucleotide away. The chain is built from TRBV4-3 and TRBJ1-1; no definite D call. Germline V gene lookup returns CDR1 LGHNA and CDR2 YSLEER. V was shortened by 4 bases and J by 8 bases, with 14 bases between the two germline ends. The CDR3 is 13 amino acids. The CDR3 loop is CASSRDRYREAFF. In nucleotides, the CDR3 is TGCGCCAGCAGCCGAGATAGGTATCGGGAAGCTTTCTTT.